The present entry profiles one TCR beta chain with its context. Its antigen is not identified. This sample is drawn from a study of identical twins. Findings and limits, study-wide: For cord blood, abundant beta clonotypes had fewer insertions, unlike memory repertoires, which showed none. Partial confounding of zero-insertion analyses by invariant MAIT and iNKT cells was possible.

There are 15 residues in the CDR3. With 2 bases clipped from V and 4 bases from J, the junction kept 5 bases outside the gene matches. Germline V gene data show CDR1 as SQVTM and CDR2 as ANQGSEA. TCRdb called the 5' RACE reads again in MiXCR, with one record for every CDR3 protein. The profile shows fewer than 550,000 distinct CDR3 sequences, roughly an eighth of them singletons. The sample also formed part of further work on yellow fever vaccine responses in identical twins.

The sequence was obtained from a woman younger than 35 in good health. Sequenced input: CD4+ T cells sorted from blood. The genes are TRBV29-1 and TRBJ2-5; 12 bases align to TRBD1. CDR3 in amino acids: CSVETGTGGRETQYF. As DNA, the CDR3 is TGCAGCGTTGAAACCGGGACAGGGGGCCGAGAGACCCAGTACTTC.